This T cell receptor beta chain originates from a study of T cell responses to AZD1222 COVID-19 vaccine (dated by TCRdb to the early 2020s). Background for the entire study: Because spike-specific TCR depth and breadth did not differ between the two schedules, AZD1222 recipients who got a second dose at roughly 4 weeks were pooled with those who got a second dose at roughly 12 weeks. A total of 233 trial participants underwent TCR sequencing, of whom 207 received two doses of AZD1222 and some 26 received two doses of the MenACWY control vaccine. Trial participants were enrolled into age subgroups of 18-55, 56-69 and 70-plus years, which contained roughly 140, 27 and 60 TCR-sequenced participants, respectively.

Results and caveats for the whole study, not just this receptor: Reportedly, close to half of the unique spike-specific TCRs recognized epitopes lying outside the regions that are mutated in the B.1.351 and B.1.1.7 variants. Because no day 14 peak-response samples were available, repertoires were characterized only after the peak T cell response. Participants were mostly white British and included more females than males, and it was suggested by the authors that clonal diversity may have been underestimated. Only five to seven AZD1222 recipients were SARS-CoV-2 seropositive at baseline, limiting conclusions about previously exposed vaccinees. After two AZD1222 doses, both the breadth and the depth of spike-specific TCRs were significantly higher than at day 0 and than in MenACWY recipients. The vaccine-associated CD4 TCRs covered the entire spike protein, and the dominant responses fell in regions 160-218 and 743-854. In the small 56-69-year group, the increase in depth fell short of significance, most likely because of low power.

What this sample's time point label stands for: baseline before first vaccination. The vaccinee samples were drawn from two UK trials, COV001 and COV002, one of which was a single-blind randomized controlled phase 2/3 trial testing AZD1222 (ChAdOx1 nCoV-19) in healthy adults. For TCRbeta chain sequencing, PBMC samples from trial participants were taken at day 0 and at day 28 after the second dose. The CDR3 regions of human TCRbeta chains were analyzed by immunosequencing. As for the authors' bioinformatics: Repertoire TCRs were checked for matches against a reference library of SARS-CoV-2-specific TCRs that had been generated using the MIRA antigen-specificity platform. Breadth was defined as the fraction of unique TCRs that were SARS-CoV-2-associated. Depth was defined as the fraction of total T cells that were SARS-CoV-2-associated. Using the MIRA data, each spike-specific TCR was assigned both to the spike region to which the TCR was reactive and to a CD4 or CD8 class. Log10-transformed breadth and depth values were compared by one-way ANOVA with Sidak's multiple comparisons tests. What TCRdb holds here is the immuneACCESS table cut down to in-frame rearrangements. Part of the clones is not present; checked against another copy, under half of the missing clones reflect an unresolved V gene, and the others are unexplained. The V and J calls and clone size were taken over from that table, and D and trimming were inferred from the DNA. The table for this sample lists about 140,000 clones; over 75% of them were counted only once. Roughly 3.1% of the sample is taken by the ten largest.

Regarding this clone: The target of this receptor is not known. The record has no base qualities; no much larger clone is one base away.

The sample in question was peripheral blood, obtained on day 0 of AZD1222 vaccination. This TCR came from an adult in good health.

In nucleotides, the sequence is TGTGCCAGTAGTATATCCAGTGTCGGTGGGGGATGGGAAAAACTGTTTTTT. Its coded protein is CASSISSVGGGWEKLFF. This sequence uses TRBV19 and TRBJ1-4, with a tentative D gene TRBD1 over 5 matching bases. Relative to germline, V is 2 bases shorter and J is 8 bases shorter, with 21 bases between their ends. The CDR3 numbers 17 residues from cysteine through phenylalanine. Only the CDR3 DNA stays, 51 bases, in frame from base 1. CDR1 LNHDA and CDR2 SQIVND are derived from the germline V gene (reference sequence).